This is a list of T cell receptor beta chains from one sample in a study of T cell changes during pregnancy in multiple sclerosis. Measured with immunoSEQ multiplex PCR; TCRdb has only the in-frame clones, and not every one. Of almost 50,000 clones detected, about 92% appear once; the ten largest clones hold around 1%. The sequencing used peripheral blood, collected after pregnancy. These receptors originate from a female donor with multiple sclerosis, enrolled in a pregnancy study. CDR3s include the opening cysteine and the closing phenylalanine or tryptophan. D genes are given only for firm matches. Size is stated for part of the rows, as once, few or many counts, or as a class when the clone is expanded.

15,TRBD1,TRBJ2-7,TRBV5-1,-,CASSQKAGQANEQYF,TGCGCCAGCAGCCAAAAAGCCGGACAGGCCAACGAGCAGTACTTC
12,-,TRBJ1-1,TRBV7-9,-,CASSLGPAEAFF,TGTGCCAGCAGCTTAGGCCCAGCTGAAGCTTTCTTT
11,-,TRBJ1-5,TRBV6-6,once,CASAMNQPQHF,TGTGCCAGCGCGATGAATCAGCCCCAGCATTTT
17,-,TRBJ1-4,TRBV27,-,CASSPSGIDLSPEKLFF,TGTGCCAGCAGTCCATCGGGGATCGACTTAAGCCCCGAAAAACTGTTTTTT
17,TRBD1,TRBJ2-1,TRBV18,-,CASSPFAGTGTNNEQFF,TGTGCCAGCTCACCATTCGCCGGGACAGGGACCAACAATGAGCAGTTCTTC
16,TRBD2,TRBJ2-1,TRBV5-1,-,CASSFGLAGGNNEQFF,TGCGCCAGCAGCTTTGGACTAGCGGGGGGGAACAATGAGCAGTTCTTC
12,TRBD1,TRBJ2-7,TRBV29-1,-,CSVPGQGYEQYF,TGCAGCGTTCCGGGACAGGGCTACGAGCAGTACTTC
17,-,TRBJ1-2,TRBV27,-,CASSSGGVGGALYGYTF,TGTGCCAGCAGTTCGGGGGGGGTAGGAGGGGCCCTCTATGGCTACACCTTC
15,TRBD1,TRBJ1-5,TRBV19,-,CASSIGDRSFQPQHF,TGTGCCAGTAGTATAGGGGACAGATCTTTTCAGCCCCAGCATTTT
15,TRBD1,TRBJ1-1,TRBV7-9,-,CASSPGTGVNTEAFF,TGTGCCAGCAGCCCCGGGACAGGGGTGAACACTGAAGCTTTCTTT
13,-,TRBJ1-1,TRBV11-1,few,CASSRVVSFEAFF,TGTGCCAGCTCCAGGGTAGTAAGTTTTGAAGCTTTCTTT
14,TRBD1,TRBJ1-3,TRBV9,-,CASSRTGNRNTIYF,TGTGCCAGCAGCCGGACAGGGAACAGAAACACCATATATTTT
16,-,TRBJ1-2,TRBV7-2,-,CASSRPQSGGSYGYTF,TGTGCCAGCAGTCGACCTCAGAGCGGAGGCAGCTATGGCTACACCTTC
15,TRBD2,TRBJ2-3,TRBV12-5,once,CASGSSGGATDTQYF,TGTGCTAGTGGGTCTAGCGGGGGGGCTACAGATACGCAGTATTTT
13,-,TRBJ1-1,TRBV30,-,CAWSVGLNTEAFF,TGTGCCTGGAGCGTCGGTCTGAACACTGAAGCTTTCTTT
16,TRBD1,TRBJ2-5,TRBV6-6,-,CASSYSQGTASGTQYF,TGTGCCAGCAGTTACTCTCAGGGGACAGCCTCGGGGACCCAGTACTTC
15,-,TRBJ1-2,TRBV10-3,-,CAISEETDSYYGYTF,TGTGCCATCAGTGAGGAAACTGACAGCTACTATGGCTACACCTTC
18,TRBD1,TRBJ2-4,TRBV7-9,-,CASSLRTGESIAKNIQYF,TGTGCCAGCAGCTTAAGGACAGGGGAAAGTATAGCCAAAAACATTCAGTACTTC
13,-,TRBJ1-1,TRBV18,-,CASSGLMNTEAFF,TGTGCCAGCTCTGGACTCATGAACACTGAAGCTTTCTTT
17,-,TRBJ2-3,TRBV4-2,-,CASSQDFTSPFTDTQYF,TGTGCCAGCAGCCAAGATTTTACAAGTCCTTTCACAGATACGCAGTATTTT
18,-,TRBJ2-2,TRBV5-6,-,CASSLVGWGHANTGELFF,TGTGCCAGCAGCTTGGTCGGGTGGGGACACGCCAACACCGGGGAGCTGTTTTTT
12,-,TRBJ1-1,TRBV7-2,-,CASSPPGTEAFF,TGTGCCAGCAGCCCCCCCGGCACTGAAGCTTTCTTT
15,-,TRBJ2-5,TRBV6-6,once,CASSYTPDSKETQYF,TGTGCCAGCAGTTACACCCCCGACTCGAAAGAGACCCAGTACTTC
17,TRBD1,TRBJ1-6,TRBV9,-,CASSVATGGAGNSPLHF,TGTGCCAGCAGCGTAGCCACAGGGGGCGCGGGGAATTCACCCCTCCACTTT
15,TRBD1,TRBJ2-3,TRBV5-1,-,CASSLATGGRDTQYF,TGCGCCAGCAGCTTGGCGACAGGGGGCAGGGATACGCAGTATTTT
12,-,TRBJ2-7,TRBV2,-,CASRSDSYEQYF,TGTGCCAGCAGATCGGACAGCTACGAGCAGTACTTC
16,TRBD1,TRBJ1-2,TRBV2,-,CASSEMAGGWGGGYTF,TGTGCCAGCAGTGAAATGGCAGGGGGCTGGGGTGGCGGCTACACCTTC
15,TRBD2,TRBJ2-3,TRBV29-1,-,CSVSLTSGGTNTQYF,TGCAGCGTTTCGCTGACTAGCGGGGGTACAAATACGCAGTATTTT
14,-,TRBJ2-1,TRBV18,-,CASSPKYSYNEQFF,TGTGCCAGCTCACCTAAATACTCCTACAATGAGCAGTTCTTC
16,-,TRBJ1-2,TRBV4-2,-,CASSQGGQTTPYGYTF,TGTGCCAGCAGCCAAGGTGGACAGACTACCCCCTATGGCTACACCTTC
13,-,TRBJ1-1,TRBV6-6,-,CASSYSSPAEAFF,TGTGCCAGCAGTTACTCGAGCCCCGCTGAAGCTTTCTTT
16,TRBD2,TRBJ2-2,TRBV5-1,-,CASSFTSGGTTGELFF,TGCGCCAGCAGCTTTACCAGCGGGGGGACGACCGGGGAGCTGTTTTTT
19,TRBD1,TRBJ1-1,TRBV9,-,CASSVADAGTGAGGTEAFF,TGTGCCAGCAGCGTAGCCGACGCCGGGACAGGGGCCGGGGGCACTGAAGCTTTCTTT
15,TRBD1,TRBJ2-3,TRBV6-1,-,CAYRKGQLSTDTQYF,TGTGCCTACCGAAAGGGACAGCTAAGCACAGATACGCAGTATTTT
18,TRBD2,TRBJ2-3,TRBV19,-,CASSGIPIAGGTTDTQYF,TGTGCCAGTAGTGGGATCCCGATAGCGGGGGGTACAACAGATACGCAGTATTTT
13,-,TRBJ2-3,TRBV19,-,CASSHRFTDTQYF,TGTGCCAGTAGTCACAGGTTCACAGATACGCAGTATTTT
16,-,TRBJ1-1,TRBV19,-,CASSIGLRRVSTEAFF,TGTGCCAGTAGTATCGGCCTCCGACGGGTTTCCACTGAAGCTTTCTTT
14,TRBD1,TRBJ1-1,TRBV5-6,few,CASSWGTGNTEAFF,TGTGCCAGCAGCTGGGGGACAGGGAACACTGAAGCTTTCTTT
14,TRBD1,TRBJ1-6,TRBV7-3,-,CASSLGTGGSPLHF,TGTGCCAGCAGCTTAGGGACAGGGGGTTCACCCCTCCACTTT
13,TRBD1,TRBJ1-2,TRBV5-4,-,CASGTEANYGYTF,TGTGCCAGCGGGACAGAAGCTAACTATGGCTACACCTTC
16,-,TRBJ2-1,TRBV12-1,-,CASSPPGAGGGNEQFF,TGTGCCAGCAGCCCCCCCGGGGCGGGGGGGGGAAATGAGCAGTTCTTC
16,TRBD2,TRBJ2-2,TRBV9,-,CASSVDPGGNTGELFF,TGTGCCAGCAGCGTCGACCCGGGAGGAAACACCGGGGAGCTGTTTTTT
13,-,TRBJ2-7,TRBV11-2,once,CASSLVRGSEQYF,TGTGCCAGCAGCCTCGTAAGGGGGTCCGAGCAGTACTTC
15,-,TRBJ2-7,TRBV19,medium-sized,CASSMIDGEAYEQYF,TGTGCCAGTAGTATGATTGACGGCGAGGCCTACGAGCAGTACTTC
12,-,TRBJ2-5,TRBV19,-,CASSGSRETQYF,TGTGCCAGTAGTGGATCGAGGGAGACCCAGTACTTC
12,-,TRBJ2-1,TRBV5-6,-,CASSARGNEQFF,TGTGCCAGCAGCGCCAGGGGCAATGAGCAGTTCTTC
12,-,TRBJ2-7,TRBV6-5,-,CASSYSSDEQYF,TGTGCCAGCAGTTACTCGTCGGACGAGCAGTACTTC
16,-,TRBJ1-4,TRBV5-4,-,CASSSQSDSLGEKLFF,TGTGCCAGCAGCTCCCAATCTGACAGCCTCGGTGAAAAACTGTTTTTT
15,-,TRBJ2-3,TRBV7-3,-,CASSPLPAKYGTQYF,TGTGCCAGCAGCCCCCTTCCAGCGAAGTACGGTACGCAGTATTTT
17,TRBD2,TRBJ2-3,TRBV19,-,CASSQKRGGLSADTQYF,TGTGCCAGTAGTCAGAAGCGGGGGGGCCTATCTGCAGATACGCAGTATTTT